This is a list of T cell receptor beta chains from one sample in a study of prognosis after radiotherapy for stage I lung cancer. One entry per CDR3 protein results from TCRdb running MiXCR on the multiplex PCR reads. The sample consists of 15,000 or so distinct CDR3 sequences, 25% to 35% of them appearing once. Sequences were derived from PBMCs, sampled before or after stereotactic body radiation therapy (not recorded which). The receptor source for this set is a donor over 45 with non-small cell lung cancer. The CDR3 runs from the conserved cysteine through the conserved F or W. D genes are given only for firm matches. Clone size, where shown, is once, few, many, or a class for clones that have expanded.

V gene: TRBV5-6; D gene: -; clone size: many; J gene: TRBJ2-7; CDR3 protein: CASSLAGKVSYEQYF; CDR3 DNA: TGTGCCAGCAGCTTGGCAGGGAAGGTATCCTACGAGCAGTACTTC
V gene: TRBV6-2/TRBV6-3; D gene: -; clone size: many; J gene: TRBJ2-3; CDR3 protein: CASSYLRDTDTQYF; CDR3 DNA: TGTGCCAGCAGTTACCTCAGGGACACAGATACGCAGTATTTT
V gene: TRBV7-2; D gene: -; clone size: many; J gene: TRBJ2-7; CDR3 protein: CASRPSRGAYEQYF; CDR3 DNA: TGTGCCAGCAGACCGAGTAGAGGCGCCTACGAGCAGTACTTC
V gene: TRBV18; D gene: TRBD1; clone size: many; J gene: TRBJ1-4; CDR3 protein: CASSPRTGGGEKLFF; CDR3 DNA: TGTGCCAGCTCACCACGCACAGGGGGCGGCGAAAAACTGTTTTTT
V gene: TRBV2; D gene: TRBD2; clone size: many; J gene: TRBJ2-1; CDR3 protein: CASRGTGTRGGGEQFF; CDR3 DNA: TGTGCCAGCAGAGGGACCGGGACTAGAGGTGGTGGTGAGCAGTTCTTC
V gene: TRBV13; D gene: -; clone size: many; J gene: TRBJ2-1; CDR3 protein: CASSLDRQGGFDEQFF; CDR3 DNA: TGTGCCAGCAGCTTAGATCGACAGGGAGGTTTCGATGAGCAGTTCTTC
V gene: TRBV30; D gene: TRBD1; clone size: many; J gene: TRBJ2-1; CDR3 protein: CAWTSTGWNEQFF; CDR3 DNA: TGTGCCTGGACCTCGACAGGGTGGAATGAGCAGTTCTTC
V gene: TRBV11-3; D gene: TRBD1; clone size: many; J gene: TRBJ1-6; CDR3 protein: CASSARQGGNSPLHF; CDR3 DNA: TGTGCCAGCAGCGCCCGACAGGGAGGGAATTCACCCCTCCACTTT
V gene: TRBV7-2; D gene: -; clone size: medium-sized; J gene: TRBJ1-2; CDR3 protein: CASSLVSGTLGGYTF; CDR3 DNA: TGTGCCAGCAGCTTAGTGTCAGGGACCCTGGGGGGCTACACCTTC
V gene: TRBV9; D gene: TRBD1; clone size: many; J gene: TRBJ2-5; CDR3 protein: CASSVGNRGPETQYF; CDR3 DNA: TGTGCCAGCAGCGTAGGAAACAGGGGGCCGGAGACCCAGTACTTC
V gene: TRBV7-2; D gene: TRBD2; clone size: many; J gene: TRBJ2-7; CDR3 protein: CASSLWGGEQYF; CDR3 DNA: TGTGCCAGCAGCTTATGGGGGGGCGAGCAGTACTTC
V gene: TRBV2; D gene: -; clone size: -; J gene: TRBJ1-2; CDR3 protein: CASSGRVGTADLDGYTF; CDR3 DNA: TGTGCCAGCAGTGGGCGTGTAGGGACCGCTGATCTGGATGGCTACACCTTC
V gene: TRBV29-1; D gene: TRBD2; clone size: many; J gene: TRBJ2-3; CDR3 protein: CSVVLAGGRTDTQYF; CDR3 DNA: TGCAGCGTCGTACTAGCGGGAGGCCGCACAGATACGCAGTATTTT
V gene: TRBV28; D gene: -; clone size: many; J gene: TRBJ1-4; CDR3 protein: CASSLPLGADEKLFF; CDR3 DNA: TGTGCCAGCAGTTTGCCCCTTGGGGCCGATGAAAAACTGTTTTTT
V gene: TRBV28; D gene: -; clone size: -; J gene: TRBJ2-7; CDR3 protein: CASSLSAPEQYF; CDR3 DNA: TGTGCCAGCAGTTTATCAGCGCCCGAGCAGTACTTC
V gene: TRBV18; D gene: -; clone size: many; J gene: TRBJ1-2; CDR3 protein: CASSPARDYGYTF; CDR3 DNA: TGTGCCAGCTCACCGGCGAGGGACTATGGCTACACCTTC